The 14 T cell receptor beta chains below were found in one sample sequenced in a study of blood T cell repertoires in COVID-19. The assay was immunoSEQ multiplex PCR, and TCRdb's table has in-frame clones only and misses some. This sample has a few hundred thousand clones, with around 90% found just once. The specimen sequenced was PBMCs or T cells enriched from blood (not recorded which). Source of these receptors: a man between 18 and 35 years old who had recovered from COVID-19.

Points on this clone: At the DNA level, this CDR3 is encoded by other sequences in the same sample as well. This rearrangement joins TRBV29-1 to TRBJ2-1; D perhaps matches TRBD2 (5 bases). This CDR3 is 12 amino acids long. The germline gives CDR1 SQVTM, CDR2 ANQGSEA. Trimming shortened V by 5 bases and J by 5 bases, and 10 bases separated the two germline ends. The CDR3 DNA sequence: TGCAGCGTTCCTCGGGGAAACAATGAGCAGTTCTTC. It encodes CSVPRGNNEQFF.

The V and J genes are TRBV20-1 and TRBJ1-2; D call uncertain. The CDR3 contains 8 residues. Germline CDR1 reads DFQATT; CDR2 reads SNEGSKA (reference sequence). The V end lost 3 bases, the J end lost 13 bases, and 6 bases lay between the germline ends. CDR3 sequence: CSASPGTF. The CDR3 DNA follows: TGCAGTGCTAGCCCCGGCACCTTC.

This chain joins TRBV7-2 and TRBJ2-3, with D possibly TRBD2 on 5 matching bases. The CDR3 sequence is 14 residues long. V lost 6 bases, J lost 5 bases, and 15 bases lay in between. The germline CDR1 and CDR2 sequences are SGHTA and FQGNSA. The CDR3 sequence is CASRLSYRGDTQYF. The CDR3 DNA reads TGTGCCAGCAGGCTTAGCTATCGGGGAGATACGCAGTATTTT.

The V gene is TRBV19, the J gene TRBJ1-4; D is possibly TRBD1 (6 bases). Germline CDR1 reads LNHDA; CDR2 reads SQIVND (reference sequence). This CDR3 comprises 12 residues. V dropped 6 bases and J dropped 7 bases, with 9 bases sitting between them. The CDR3 DNA follows: TGTGCCAGTAGGGGGGACACTGAAAAACTGTTTTTT. Protein: CASRGDTEKLFF.

This chain connects TRBV7-9 to TRBJ1-1; D possibly corresponds to TRBD1 (6 bases). This CDR3 region has 16 residues. The V and J ends lost 6 bases and 2 bases respectively, with 19 bases between them. CDR1 is SEHNR, CDR2 FQNEAQ, per germline (reference sequence). The CDR3, as DNA: TGTGCCAGCAGTCAGCTAATAGGGGGTGGTAACACTGAAGCTTTCTTT. It translates to CASSQLIGGGNTEAFF.

The sample holds a few counts of this clone. The V call is TRBV3-1 (or the pseudogene TRBV3-2), the J call TRBJ1-1, with 8 nucleotides matching TRBD1. The CDR3 is made up of 16 amino acids. V lost 4 bases and J lost 0; bases outside the gene matches: 7. The germline V gene has CDR1 LGHDT and CDR2 YNNKEL (reference sequence). CDR3 protein: CASSRSDRGLNTEAFF. In DNA, the CDR3 is TGTGCCAGCAGCCGATCCGACAGGGGTTTGAACACTGAAGCTTTCTTT.

Points on this clone: The sample holds other DNA sequences that translate to the same CDR3. V gene TRBV28 combines with J gene TRBJ2-2, with D unclear. The ends were cut back, 5 bases at V and 1 base at J, with 2 bases in the middle. This CDR3 is 12 amino acids long. The germline CDR1 and CDR2 sequences are MDHEN and SYDVKM. The CDR3 reads CASSLNTGELFF. CDR3 bases: TGTGCCAGCAGTCTGAACACCGGGGAGCTGTTTTTT. The whole variable domain, filled in from reference TRBV28 and TRBJ2-2, reads DVKVTQSSRYLVKRTGEKVFLECVQDMDHENMFWYRQDPGLGLRLIYFSYDVKMKEKGDIPEGYSVSREKKERFSLILESASTNQTSMYLCASSLNTGELFFGEGSRLTVL.

This sequence joins TRBV4-1 and TRBJ2-7; 8 bases align to TRBD2. The germline CDR1 and CDR2 sequences are MGHRA and YSYEKL. The CDR3 consists of 14 residues. The V gene end was trimmed by 0 bases and the J gene end by 6 bases; junction bases not matched to a gene: 4. The CDR3 reads CASSQDPSGGEQYF. CDR3 bases: TGCGCCAGCAGCCAAGATCCCAGCGGGGGCGAGCAGTACTTC.

This sequence joins TRBV5-8 and TRBJ2-3; TRBD2 aligns across 9 bases. The junction had 4 bases not matched to a gene; V was cut back by 0 bases and J by 2 bases. The CDR3 has 16 amino acids. Germline CDR1 and CDR2: SGHTS and YDEGEE. CDR3 sequence reads: CASSLGSGGITDTQYF. CDR3 bases: TGTGCCAGCAGCTTGGGTAGCGGGGGAATCACAGATACGCAGTATTTT.

This chain's CDR3 is CASSVPGTGPNTGELFF. CDR3 nucleotide sequence: TGCGCCAGCAGCGTGCCCGGGACAGGCCCGAACACCGGGGAGCTGTTTTTT. The chain is built from TRBV5-1 and TRBJ2-2; TRBD1 agrees at 8 bases. The J segment lost 0 bases and the V segment lost 4 bases, leaving 8 bases of the junction unmatched. The CDR3 has 17 amino acids. CDR1 is SGHRS and CDR2 is YFSETQ in the germline V gene.

The gene calls are TRBV27 and TRBJ2-1; TRBD2 agrees at 12 bases. CDR3 length equals 21 residues. Germline CDR1 is MNHEY and CDR2 is SMNVEV (reference sequence). V shed 7 bases and J 0 bases; nucleotides not matched to a gene: 19. CDR3 residues: CASKPPSASGRGRSSYNEQFF. CDR3 coding DNA: TGTGCCAGCAAACCCCCGTCGGCTAGCGGGAGGGGGAGGAGCTCCTACAATGAGCAGTTCTTC.

This clone was observed a few times. The rearrangement joins TRBV7-8 to TRBJ2-1; 8 bases are a match to TRBD2. The junction had 6 bases not matched to a gene; V was cut back by 2 bases and J by 9 bases. Germline CDR1 and CDR2: SGHVS and FQNEAQ. This CDR3 has 14 amino acids. In nucleotides, the CDR3 is TGTGCCAGCAGCTTACTGGCGGGGGGTCGTGAGCAGTTCTTC. Encoded protein: CASSLLAGGREQFF.

V and J are TRBV28 and TRBJ2-1, with 16 bases that match TRBD2. The germline V gene encodes CDR1 MDHEN and CDR2 SYDVKM. This CDR3 contains 16 residues. The junction had 6 bases not matched to a gene; V was cut back by 5 bases and J by 8 bases. The CDR3 protein is CASSPPGLAGGHEQFF. CDR3 DNA: TGTGCCAGCAGTCCGCCGGGACTAGCGGGAGGGCATGAGCAGTTCTTC.

The chain joins TRBV16 to TRBJ2-4; unclear D gene. In germline, CDR1 is KGHSY, CDR2 FQNENV. The CDR3 has 15 residues. V dropped 3 bases and J dropped 2 bases, with 11 bases sitting between them. The CDR3 coding sequence is TGTGCCAGCAGCCACACCGACAAGTCCAAAAACATTCAGTACTTC. This codes for CASSHTDKSKNIQYF. Variable domain in full (rest from reference TRBV16 and TRBJ2-4): GEEVAQTPKHLVRGEGQKAKLYCAPIKGHSYVFWYQQVLKNEFKFLISFQNENVFDETGMPKERFSAKCLPNSPCSLEIQATKLEDSAVYFCASSHTDKSKNIQYFGAGTRLSVL.